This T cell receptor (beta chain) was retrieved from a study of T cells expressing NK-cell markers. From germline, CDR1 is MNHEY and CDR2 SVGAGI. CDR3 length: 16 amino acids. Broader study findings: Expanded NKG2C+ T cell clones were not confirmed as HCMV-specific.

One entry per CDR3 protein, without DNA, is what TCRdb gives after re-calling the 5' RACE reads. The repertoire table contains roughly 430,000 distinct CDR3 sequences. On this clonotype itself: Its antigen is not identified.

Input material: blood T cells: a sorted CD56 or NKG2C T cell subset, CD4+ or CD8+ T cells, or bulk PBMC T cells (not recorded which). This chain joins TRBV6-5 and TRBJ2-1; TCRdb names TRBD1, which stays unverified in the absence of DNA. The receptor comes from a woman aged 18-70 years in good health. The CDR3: CASSSPPGQAGNEQFF.